This T cell receptor beta chain was obtained from a study of shared T cell receptors in the human thymus. Profiled with immunoSEQ multiplex PCR; TCRdb holds only in-frame clones, not every one. The profile shows roughly 410,000 clones, approximately 95% of them singletons. The germline V gene encodes CDR1 LGHNA and CDR2 YNFKEQ. V shed 0 bases, J shed 4 bases, and the junction held 8 bases outside the gene matches. CDR3 length: 16 amino acids. The chain combines TRBV4-2 with TRBJ1-2, with TRBD1 identical over 7 bases. This TCR derives from a human donor. The material sequenced was thymocytes. In nucleotides, the CDR3 is TGTGCCAGCAGCCAAGATAGGAGGGGGCCTGGCTATGGCTACACCTTC. Protein product: CASSQDRRGPGYGYTF.